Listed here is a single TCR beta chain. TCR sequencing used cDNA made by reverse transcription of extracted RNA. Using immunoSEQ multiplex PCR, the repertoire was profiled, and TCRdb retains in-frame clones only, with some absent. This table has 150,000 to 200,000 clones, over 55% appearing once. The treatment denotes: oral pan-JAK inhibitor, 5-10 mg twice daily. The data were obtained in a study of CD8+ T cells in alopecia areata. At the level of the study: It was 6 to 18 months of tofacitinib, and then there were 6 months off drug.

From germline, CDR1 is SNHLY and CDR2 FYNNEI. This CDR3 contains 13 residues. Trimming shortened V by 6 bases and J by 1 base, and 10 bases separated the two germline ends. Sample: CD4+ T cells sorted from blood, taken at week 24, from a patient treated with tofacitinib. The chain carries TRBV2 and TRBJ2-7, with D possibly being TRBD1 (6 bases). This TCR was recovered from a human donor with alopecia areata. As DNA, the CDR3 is TGTGCCAGCAGAAACAGGGTGTCCTACGAGCAGTACTTC. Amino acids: CASRNRVSYEQYF.